Below, 2 T cell receptor beta chains from the same sample are listed, as sequenced in a study of shared T cell receptors in the human thymus. Repertoires were generated with immunoSEQ multiplex PCR, while TCRdb's copy carries only in-frame clones and drops some. The sample holds 630,000 or so clones; about 87% are singletons and the top ten take just under 0.0095%. These data were also reused for a study on human thymus T cells.

Sequencing was done on a sample of thymocytes. The receptors stem from a boy younger than two with a congenital heart defect.

V and J are TRBV11-3 and TRBJ1-1; no definite D call. CDR1 and CDR2 from the germline V gene are SGHNT and YENEEA. Between the trimmed V and J ends, which lost 3 bases and 0 bases, there was a span of 8 bases. The CDR3 covers 14 residues. The CDR3 DNA reads TGTGCCAGCAGCTTGATACAGCTGAACACTGAAGCTTTCTTT. Its translation is CASSLIQLNTEAFF.

V and J are TRBV4-3 and TRBJ2-5; 15 bases are a match to TRBD2. CDR3 length: 19 residues. V shed 0 bases, J shed 3 bases, and the junction held 8 bases outside the gene matches. The germline V gene has CDR1 LGHNA and CDR2 YSLEER. The CDR3 loop reads CASSQDRTSGGAEKETQYF. The CDR3 DNA is TGCGCCAGCAGCCAAGACCGGACTAGCGGGGGGGCCGAAAAAGAGACCCAGTACTTC.